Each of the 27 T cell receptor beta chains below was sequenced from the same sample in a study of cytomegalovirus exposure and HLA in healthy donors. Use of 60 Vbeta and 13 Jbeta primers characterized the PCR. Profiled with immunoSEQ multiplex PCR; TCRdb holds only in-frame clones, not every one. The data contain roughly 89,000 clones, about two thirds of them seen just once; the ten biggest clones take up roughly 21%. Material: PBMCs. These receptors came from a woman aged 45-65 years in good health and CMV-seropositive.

The CDR3 spells CASSLGRDPHYEQYF. As DNA, the CDR3 is TGTGCCAGCAGCTTGGGGCGGGACCCGCACTACGAGCAGTACTTC. The chain joins TRBV5-4 to TRBJ2-7; D perhaps matches TRBD2 (6 bases). Germline assignment: CDR1 SGHNT and CDR2 YYREEE (reference sequence). With 0 bases removed from V and 3 bases from J, the gap between germline ends came to 13 bases. CDR3 length equals 15 residues. Complete variable domain (other parts from reference TRBV5-4 and TRBJ2-7): ETGVTQSPTHLIKTRGQQVTLRCSSQSGHNTVSWYQQALGQGPQFIFQYYREEENGRGNFPPRFSGLQFPNYSSELNVNALELDDSALYLCASSLGRDPHYEQYFGPGTRLTVT.

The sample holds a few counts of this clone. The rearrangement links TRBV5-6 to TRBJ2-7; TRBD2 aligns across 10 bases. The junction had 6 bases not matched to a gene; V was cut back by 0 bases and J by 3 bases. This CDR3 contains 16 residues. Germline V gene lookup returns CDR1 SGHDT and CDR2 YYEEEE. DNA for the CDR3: TGTGCCAGCAGCTTGGTTGGGACTAGCGAATACTACGAGCAGTACTTC. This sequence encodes CASSLVGTSEYYEQYF.

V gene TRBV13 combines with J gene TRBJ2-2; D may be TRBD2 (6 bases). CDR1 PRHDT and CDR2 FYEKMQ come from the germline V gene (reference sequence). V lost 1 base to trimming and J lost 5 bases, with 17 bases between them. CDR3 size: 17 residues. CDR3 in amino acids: CASSLEVGLARTGELFF. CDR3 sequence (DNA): TGTGCCAGCAGCTTAGAAGTTGGGCTAGCGAGGACCGGGGAGCTGTTTTTT.

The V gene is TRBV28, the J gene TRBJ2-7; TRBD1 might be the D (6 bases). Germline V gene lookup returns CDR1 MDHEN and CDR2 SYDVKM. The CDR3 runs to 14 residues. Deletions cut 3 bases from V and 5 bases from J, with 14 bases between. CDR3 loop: CASSFTGTLHEQYF. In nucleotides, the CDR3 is TGTGCCAGCAGTTTTACAGGGACCCTCCACGAGCAGTACTTC. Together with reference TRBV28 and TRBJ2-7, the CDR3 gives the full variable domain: DVKVTQSSRYLVKRTGEKVFLECVQDMDHENMFWYRQDPGLGLRLIYFSYDVKMKEKGDIPEGYSVSREKKERFSLILESASTNQTSMYLCASSFTGTLHEQYFGPGTRLTVT.

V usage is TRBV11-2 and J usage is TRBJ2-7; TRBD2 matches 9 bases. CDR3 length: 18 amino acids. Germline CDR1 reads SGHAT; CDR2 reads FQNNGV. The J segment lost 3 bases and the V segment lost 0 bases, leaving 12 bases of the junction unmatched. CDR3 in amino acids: CASSLDPSGEEARYEQYF. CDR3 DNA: TGTGCCAGCAGCTTAGATCCTAGCGGGGAAGAAGCTCGCTACGAGCAGTACTTC.

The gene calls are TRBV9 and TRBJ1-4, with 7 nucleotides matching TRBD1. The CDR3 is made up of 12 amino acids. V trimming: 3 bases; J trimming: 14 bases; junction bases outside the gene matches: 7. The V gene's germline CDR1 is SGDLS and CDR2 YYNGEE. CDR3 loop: CASSETTGKLFF. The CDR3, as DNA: TGTGCCAGCAGCGAGACGACAGGGAAGCTGTTTTTT.

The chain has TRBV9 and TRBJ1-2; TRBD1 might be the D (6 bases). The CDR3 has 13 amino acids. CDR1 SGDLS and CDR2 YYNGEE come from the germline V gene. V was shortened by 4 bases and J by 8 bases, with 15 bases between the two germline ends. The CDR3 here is CASSRGGTGGYTF. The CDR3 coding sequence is TGTGCCAGCAGCAGGGGGGGGACGGGGGGCTACACCTTC.

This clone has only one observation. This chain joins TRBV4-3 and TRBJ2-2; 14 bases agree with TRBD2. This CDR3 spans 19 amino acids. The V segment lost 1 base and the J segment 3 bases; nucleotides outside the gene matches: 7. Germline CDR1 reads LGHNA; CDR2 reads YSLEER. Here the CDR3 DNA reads TGCGCCAGCAGCCAAGTCCAGACTAGCGGGGGGGCTTACACCGGGGAGCTGTTTTTT. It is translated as CASSQVQTSGGAYTGELFF.

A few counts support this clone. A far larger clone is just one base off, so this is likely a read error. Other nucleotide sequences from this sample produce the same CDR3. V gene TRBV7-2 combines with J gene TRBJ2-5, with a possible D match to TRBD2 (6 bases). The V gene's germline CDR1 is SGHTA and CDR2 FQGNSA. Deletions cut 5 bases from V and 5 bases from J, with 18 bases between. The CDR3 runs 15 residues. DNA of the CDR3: TGTGCCAGCAGCCCCTCGGGGGACCCACGGGAGACCCAGTACTTC. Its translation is CASSPSGDPRETQYF.

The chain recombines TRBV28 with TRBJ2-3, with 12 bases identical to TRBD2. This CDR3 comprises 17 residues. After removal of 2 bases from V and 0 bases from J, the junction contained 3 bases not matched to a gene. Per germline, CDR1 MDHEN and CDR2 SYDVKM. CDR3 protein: CASSLRTSGVSTDTQYF. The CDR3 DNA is TGTGCCAGCAGTTTAAGGACTAGCGGGGTTAGCACAGATACGCAGTATTTT.

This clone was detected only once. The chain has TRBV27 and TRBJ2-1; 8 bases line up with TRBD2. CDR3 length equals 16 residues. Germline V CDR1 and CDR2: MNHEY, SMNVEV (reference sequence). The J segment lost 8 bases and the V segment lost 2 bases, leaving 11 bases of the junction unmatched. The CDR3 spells CASSLHPGGSAYEQFF. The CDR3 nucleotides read TGTGCCAGCAGTTTACACCCGGGGGGGTCCGCTTATGAGCAGTTCTTC.

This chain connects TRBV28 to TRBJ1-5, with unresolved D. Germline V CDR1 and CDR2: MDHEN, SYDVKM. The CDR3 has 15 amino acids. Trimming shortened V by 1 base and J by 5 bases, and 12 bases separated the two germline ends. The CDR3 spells CASSLFHGNHQPQHF. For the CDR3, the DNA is TGTGCCAGCAGTTTATTCCATGGCAATCATCAGCCCCAGCATTTT.

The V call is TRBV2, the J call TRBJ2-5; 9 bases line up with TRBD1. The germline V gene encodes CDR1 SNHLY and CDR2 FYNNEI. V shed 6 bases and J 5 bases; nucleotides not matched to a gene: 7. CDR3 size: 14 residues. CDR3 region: CASRMTGGQETQYF. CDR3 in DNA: TGTGCCAGCAGAATGACAGGGGGACAGGAGACCCAGTACTTC. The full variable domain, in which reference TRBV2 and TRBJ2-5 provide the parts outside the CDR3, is EPEVTQTPSHQVTQMGQEVILRCVPISNHLYFYWYRQILGQKVEFLVSFYNNEISEKSEIFDDQFSVERPDGSNFTLKIRSTKLEDSAMYFCASRMTGGQETQYFGPGTRLLVL.

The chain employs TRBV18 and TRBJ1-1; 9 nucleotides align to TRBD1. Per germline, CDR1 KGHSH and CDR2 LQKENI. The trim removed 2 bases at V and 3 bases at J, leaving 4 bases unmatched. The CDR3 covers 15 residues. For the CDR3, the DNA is TGTGCCAGCTCACCAGGGACAGGGAGCGACACTGAAGCTTTCTTT. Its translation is CASSPGTGSDTEAFF.

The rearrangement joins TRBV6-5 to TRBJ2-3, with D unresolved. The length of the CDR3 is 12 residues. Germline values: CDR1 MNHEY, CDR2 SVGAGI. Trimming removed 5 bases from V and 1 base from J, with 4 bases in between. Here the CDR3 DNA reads TGTGCCAGCAGTCCGGGCACAGATACGCAGTATTTT. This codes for CASSPGTDTQYF.

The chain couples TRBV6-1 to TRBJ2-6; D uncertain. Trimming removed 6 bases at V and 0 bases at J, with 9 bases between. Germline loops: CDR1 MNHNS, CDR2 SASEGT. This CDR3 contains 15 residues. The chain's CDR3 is CASSPQISGANVLTF. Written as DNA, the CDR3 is TGTGCCAGCAGCCCACAAATCTCTGGGGCCAACGTCCTGACTTTC.

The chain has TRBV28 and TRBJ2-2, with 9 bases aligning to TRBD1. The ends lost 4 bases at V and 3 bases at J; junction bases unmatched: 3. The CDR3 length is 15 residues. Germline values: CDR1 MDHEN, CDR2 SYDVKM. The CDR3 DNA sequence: TGTGCCAGCAGTTCGGGACAGGGAGACACCGGGGAGCTGTTTTTT. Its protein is CASSSGQGDTGELFF.

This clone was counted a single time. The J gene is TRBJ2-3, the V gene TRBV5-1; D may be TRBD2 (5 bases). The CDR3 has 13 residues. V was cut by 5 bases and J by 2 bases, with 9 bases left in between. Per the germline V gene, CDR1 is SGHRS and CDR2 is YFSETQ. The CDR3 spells CASRFRDTDTQYF. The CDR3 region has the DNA TGCGCCAGCAGATTCCGGGACACAGATACGCAGTATTTT.

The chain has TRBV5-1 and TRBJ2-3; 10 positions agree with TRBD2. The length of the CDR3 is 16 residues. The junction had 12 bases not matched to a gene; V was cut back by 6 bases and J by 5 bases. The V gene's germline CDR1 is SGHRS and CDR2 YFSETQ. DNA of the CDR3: TGCGCCAGCAAGGTCGTAGCGGGGGGCCGATTAGATACGCAGTATTTT. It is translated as CASKVVAGGRLDTQYF.

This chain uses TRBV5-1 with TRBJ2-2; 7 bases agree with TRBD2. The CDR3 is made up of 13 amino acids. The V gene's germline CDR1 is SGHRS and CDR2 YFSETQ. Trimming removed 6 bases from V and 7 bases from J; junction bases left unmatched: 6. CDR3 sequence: CASTRGENGELFF. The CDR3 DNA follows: TGCGCCAGCACCCGGGGGGAGAACGGGGAGCTGTTTTTT.

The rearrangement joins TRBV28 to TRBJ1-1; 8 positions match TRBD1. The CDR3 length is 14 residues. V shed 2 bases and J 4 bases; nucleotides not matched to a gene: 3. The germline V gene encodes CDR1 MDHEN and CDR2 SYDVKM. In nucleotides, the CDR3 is TGTGCCAGCAGTTTACAGGGGGCTTTCACTGAAGCTTTCTTT. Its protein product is CASSLQGAFTEAFF.

DNA for the CDR3: TGTGCCAGCAGTGAAGCCCGGGGACAGGGGGGGCATTTT. This sequence encodes CASSEARGQGGHF. This chain joins TRBV6-1 and TRBJ1-5; the match to TRBD1 covers 11 bases. This CDR3 has 13 amino acids. J was trimmed by 15 bases and V by 0 bases; bases with no gene match: 4. Germline loops: CDR1 MNHNS, CDR2 SASEGT.

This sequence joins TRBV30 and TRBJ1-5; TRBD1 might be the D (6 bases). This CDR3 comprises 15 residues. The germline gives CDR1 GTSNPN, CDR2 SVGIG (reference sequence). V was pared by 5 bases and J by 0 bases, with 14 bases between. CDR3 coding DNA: TGTGCCTGGTACAGGACAGTGGATAGCAATCAGCCCCAGCATTTT. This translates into CAWYRTVDSNQPQHF.

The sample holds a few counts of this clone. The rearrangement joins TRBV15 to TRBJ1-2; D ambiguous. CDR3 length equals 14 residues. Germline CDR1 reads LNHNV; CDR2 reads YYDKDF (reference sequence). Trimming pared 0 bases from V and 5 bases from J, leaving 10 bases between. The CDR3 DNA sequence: TGTGCCACCAGCAGAGATTTGGCAGATTATGGCTACACCTTC. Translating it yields CATSRDLADYGYTF. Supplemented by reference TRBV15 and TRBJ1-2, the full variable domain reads DAMVIQNPRYQVTQFGKPVTLSCSQTLNHNVMYWYQQKSSQAPKLLFHYYDKDFNNEADTPDNFQSRRPNTSFCFLDIRSPGLGDTAMYLCATSRDLADYGYTFGSGTRLTVV.

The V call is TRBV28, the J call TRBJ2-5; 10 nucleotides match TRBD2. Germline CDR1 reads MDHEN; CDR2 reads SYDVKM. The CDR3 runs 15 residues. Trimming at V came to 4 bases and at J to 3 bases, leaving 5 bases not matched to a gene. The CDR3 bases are TGTGCCAGCAGTTCCAGAAGCGGGGGGGAAGAGACCCAGTACTTC. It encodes CASSSRSGGEETQYF.

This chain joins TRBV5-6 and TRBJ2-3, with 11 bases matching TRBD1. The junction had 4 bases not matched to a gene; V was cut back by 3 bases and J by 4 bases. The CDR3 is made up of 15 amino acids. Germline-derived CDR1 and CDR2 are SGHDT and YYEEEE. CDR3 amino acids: CASSWDRGRSDTQYF. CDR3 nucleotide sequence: TGTGCCAGCAGCTGGGACAGGGGGAGGTCAGATACGCAGTATTTT.

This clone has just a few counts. CDR3 amino acids: CASCSLQVQETQYF. In nucleotides, the CDR3 is TGTGCCAGCTGCTCGTTGCAGGTACAAGAGACCCAGTACTTC. The chain links TRBV5-6 to TRBJ2-5, with D uncertain. The CDR3 spans 14 residues. Germline CDR1 reads SGHDT; CDR2 reads YYEEEE. Trimming pared 7 bases from V and 2 bases from J, leaving 15 bases between.